This TCR beta chain was recovered during a study of PD-1 blockade in classical Hodgkin lymphoma. Study context: Nivolumab dosing for patients was 3 mg/kg, administered intravenously every 2 weeks.

Autologous stem cell transplantation was followed by relapse in every patient, and brentuximab vedotin exposure varied. TCRdb keeps only in-frame clones here, not all; method: immunoSEQ multiplex PCR. The table records around 70,000 clones, 71% of them present only once. Worth noting for this clone: Its antigen is not known.

The CDR3 is made up of 16 amino acids. Looked up from germline, CDR1 is MNHEY and CDR2 is SVGAGI. V was clipped by 4 bases and J by 1 base, with 16 bases between them. Study-level points and caveats: Exclusion was applied to patients who started nivolumab under 1 year after ASCT. In newly diagnosed patients, baseline TCR diversity was reportedly below that of healthy donors. CD4+ but not CD8+ TCR diversity rose significantly by C4D1.

Source: peripheral blood mononuclear cells (PBMCs), taken before the second cycle of nivolumab. The clonotype was recovered from a human donor with classical Hodgkin lymphoma. J is TRBJ1-1 and V is TRBV6-5; D remains unclear. This CDR3 reads CASSSPSRTGNTEAFF. CDR3 in DNA: TGTGCCAGCAGTTCCCCCTCGCGGACGGGGAACACTGAAGCTTTCTTT.